This record covers a single T cell receptor (beta chain). Antigen unknown. This record comes from a study of beta chain features in type 1 diabetes. At the level of the study: Cells sorted and examined across all samples totaled approximately 110 million. Broader study findings: Moderate but significant shortening of TCRB CDR3s was recorded in all four CD4+ subsets from Type 1 diabetes patients. The naive, central memory and Treg TCRB repertoires of patients appeared to be more similar to one another than those of healthy donors.

Purity (above 98%) was reached by all sorted populations. The entirety of the isolated RNA underwent reverse transcription, so expressed TCRB transcripts were sequenced. Deep immunoSEQ sequencing covered naive, central memory and regulatory T cell samples. Libraries were prepared by immunoSEQ multiplex PCR; TCRdb keeps only in-frame clonotypes and omits some of them. The sample has about 240,000 clones, roughly 14% seen once. V was pared by 0 bases and J by 7 bases, with 6 bases of the junction left unmatched. CDR1 is MGHRA and CDR2 is YSYEKL in the germline V gene. CDR3 length: 16 amino acids. This chain uses TRBV4-1 with TRBJ1-6, with 7 bases that match TRBD1. The sample consisted of naive CD4+ T cells from blood. The TCR originated in a man aged 25-45 years with type 1 diabetes. The CDR3 sequence: CASSQDSGTENSPLHF. The CDR3 DNA is TGCGCCAGCAGCCAAGATTCCGGGACAGAGAATTCACCCCTCCACTTT.